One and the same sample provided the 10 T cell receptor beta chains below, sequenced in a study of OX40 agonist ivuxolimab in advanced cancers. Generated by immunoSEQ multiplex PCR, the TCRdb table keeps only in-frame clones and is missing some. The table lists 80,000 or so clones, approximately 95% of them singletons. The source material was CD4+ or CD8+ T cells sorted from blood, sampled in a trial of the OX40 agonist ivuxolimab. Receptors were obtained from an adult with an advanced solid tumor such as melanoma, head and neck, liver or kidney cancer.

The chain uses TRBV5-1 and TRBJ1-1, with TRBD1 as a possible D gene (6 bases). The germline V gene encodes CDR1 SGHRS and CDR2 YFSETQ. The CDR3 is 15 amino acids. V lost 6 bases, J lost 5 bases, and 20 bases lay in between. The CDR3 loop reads CASTQTPGASTEAFF. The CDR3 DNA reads TGCGCCAGCACGCAGACCCCAGGGGCGTCAACTGAAGCTTTCTTT.

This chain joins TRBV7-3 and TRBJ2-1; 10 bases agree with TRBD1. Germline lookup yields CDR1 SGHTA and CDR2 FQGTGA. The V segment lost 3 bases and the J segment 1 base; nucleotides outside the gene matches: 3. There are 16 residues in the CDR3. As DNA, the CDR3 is TGTGCCAGCAGCTTCGGACAGGGGGTTTCCTACAATGAGCAGTTCTTC. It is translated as CASSFGQGVSYNEQFF.

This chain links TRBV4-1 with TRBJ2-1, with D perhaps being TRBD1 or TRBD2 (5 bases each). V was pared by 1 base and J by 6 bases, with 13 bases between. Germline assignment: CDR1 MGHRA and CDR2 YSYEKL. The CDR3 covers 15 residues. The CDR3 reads CASSQVGDPGNEQFF. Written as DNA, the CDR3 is TGCGCCAGCAGCCAAGTTGGGGACCCCGGCAATGAGCAGTTCTTC.

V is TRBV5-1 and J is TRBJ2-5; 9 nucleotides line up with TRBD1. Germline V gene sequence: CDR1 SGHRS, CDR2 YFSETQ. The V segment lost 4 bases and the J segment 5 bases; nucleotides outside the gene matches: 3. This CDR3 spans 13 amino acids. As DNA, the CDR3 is TGCGCCAGCAGCACAGGGACAGGGGAGACCCAGTACTTC. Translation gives CASSTGTGETQYF.

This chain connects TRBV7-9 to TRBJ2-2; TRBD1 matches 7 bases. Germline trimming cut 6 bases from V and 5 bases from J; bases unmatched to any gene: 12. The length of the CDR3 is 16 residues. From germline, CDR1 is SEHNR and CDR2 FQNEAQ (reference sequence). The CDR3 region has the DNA TGTGCCAGCAGTCCTCCCGGGACAGAAGTGACCGGGGAGCTGTTTTTT. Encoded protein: CASSPPGTEVTGELFF.

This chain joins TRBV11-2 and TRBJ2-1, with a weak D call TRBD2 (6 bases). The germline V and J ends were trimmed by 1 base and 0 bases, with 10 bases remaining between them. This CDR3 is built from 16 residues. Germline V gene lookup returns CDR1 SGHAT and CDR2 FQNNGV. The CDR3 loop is CASSLGAGSSYNEQFF. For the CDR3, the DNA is TGTGCCAGCAGCTTAGGGGCGGGGAGCTCCTACAATGAGCAGTTCTTC.

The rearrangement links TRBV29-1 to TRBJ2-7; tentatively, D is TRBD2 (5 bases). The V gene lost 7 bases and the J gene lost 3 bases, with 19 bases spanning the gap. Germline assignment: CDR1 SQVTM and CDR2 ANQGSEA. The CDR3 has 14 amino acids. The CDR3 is CSAASSMSYYEQYF. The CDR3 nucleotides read TGCAGCGCGGCGTCTAGCATGTCATACTACGAGCAGTACTTC.

This CDR3 is CASSALPTEAFF. Here the CDR3 DNA reads TGTGCCAGCAGTGCCCTCCCTACTGAAGCTTTCTTT. The chain couples TRBV28 to TRBJ1-1; no definite D call. The CDR3 runs 12 residues. Trimming pared 5 bases from V and 5 bases from J, leaving 9 bases between. CDR1 and CDR2 from the germline V gene are MDHEN and SYDVKM.

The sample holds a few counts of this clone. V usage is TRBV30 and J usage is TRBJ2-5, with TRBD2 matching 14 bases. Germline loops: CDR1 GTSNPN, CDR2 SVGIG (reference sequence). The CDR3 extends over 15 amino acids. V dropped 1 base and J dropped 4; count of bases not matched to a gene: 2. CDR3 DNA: TGTGCCTGGAGTGGCGGACTAGCGGGGGGAGAGACCCAGTACTTC. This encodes CAWSGGLAGGETQYF.

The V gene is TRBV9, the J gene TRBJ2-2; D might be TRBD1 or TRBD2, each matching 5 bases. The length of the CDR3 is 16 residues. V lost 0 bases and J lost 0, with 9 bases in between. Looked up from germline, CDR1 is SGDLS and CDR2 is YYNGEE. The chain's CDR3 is CASSVDGTTNTGELFF. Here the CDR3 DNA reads TGTGCCAGCAGCGTAGACGGGACGACGAACACCGGGGAGCTGTTTTTT.